The entry below gives a single T cell receptor (beta chain) sequence along with its context. These data are taken from a study of technical replicates of blood from a handful of donors. Using immunoSEQ multiplex PCR, the repertoire was profiled, and TCRdb retains in-frame clones only, with some absent. The data contain tens of thousands of clones, around 93% of them singletons. This CDR3 comprises 13 residues. V dropped 6 bases and J dropped 4; count of bases not matched to a gene: 6. CDR1 is MNHEY, CDR2 SMNVEV, per germline (reference sequence). The specimen sequenced was T cells isolated from PBMCs. The receptor was isolated from a human donor in good health. The genes are TRBV27 and TRBJ2-7; 7 bases agree with TRBD2. The CDR3 sequence: CASSLAGGYEQYF. CDR3 coding DNA: TGTGCCAGCAGCCTAGCCGGGGGGTACGAGCAGTACTTC.